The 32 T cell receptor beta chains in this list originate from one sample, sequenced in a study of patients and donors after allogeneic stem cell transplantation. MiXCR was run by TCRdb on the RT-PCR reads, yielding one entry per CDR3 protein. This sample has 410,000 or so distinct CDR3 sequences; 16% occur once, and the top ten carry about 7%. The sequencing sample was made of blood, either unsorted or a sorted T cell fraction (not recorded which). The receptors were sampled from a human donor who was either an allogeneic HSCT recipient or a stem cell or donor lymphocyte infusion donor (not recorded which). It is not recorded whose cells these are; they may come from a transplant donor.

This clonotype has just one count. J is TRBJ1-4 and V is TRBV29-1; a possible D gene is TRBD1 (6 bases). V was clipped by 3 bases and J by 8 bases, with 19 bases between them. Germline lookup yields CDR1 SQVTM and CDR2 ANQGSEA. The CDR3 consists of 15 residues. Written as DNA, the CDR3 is TGCAGCGTTGAGAGGCCGACCCCAGGGGTAGAAAAACTGTTTTTT. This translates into CSVERPTPGVEKLFF.

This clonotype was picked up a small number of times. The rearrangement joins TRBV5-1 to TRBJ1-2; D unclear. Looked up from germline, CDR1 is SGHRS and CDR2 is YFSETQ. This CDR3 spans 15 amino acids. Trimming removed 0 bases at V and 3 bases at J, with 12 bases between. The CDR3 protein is CASSLVPGKDYGYTF. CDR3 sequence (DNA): TGCGCCAGCAGCTTGGTTCCGGGAAAGGACTATGGCTACACCTTC.

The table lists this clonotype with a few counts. The CDR3 DNA is TGTGCCAGCAGCTTGGACAGACTTAATGAAAAACTGTTTTTT. This encodes CASSLDRLNEKLFF. The V and J genes are TRBV7-9 and TRBJ1-4; perhaps TRBD1 as D (6 bases). There are 14 residues in the CDR3. V was pared by 3 bases and J by 4 bases, with 9 bases between. Germline V lookup: CDR1 SEHNR, CDR2 FQNEAQ (reference sequence).

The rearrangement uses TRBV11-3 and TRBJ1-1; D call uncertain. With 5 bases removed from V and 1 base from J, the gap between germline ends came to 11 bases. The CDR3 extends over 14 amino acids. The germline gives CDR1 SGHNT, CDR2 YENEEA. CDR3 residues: CASSPTVRNTEAFF. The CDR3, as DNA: TGTGCCAGCAGCCCCACAGTTAGGAACACTGAAGCTTTCTTT. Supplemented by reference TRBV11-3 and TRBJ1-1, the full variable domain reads EAGVVQSPRYKIIEKKQPVAFWCNPISGHNTLYWYLQNLGQGPELLIRYENEEAVDDSQLPKDRFSAERLKGVDSTLKIQPAELGDSAVYLCASSPTVRNTEAFFGQGTRLTVV.

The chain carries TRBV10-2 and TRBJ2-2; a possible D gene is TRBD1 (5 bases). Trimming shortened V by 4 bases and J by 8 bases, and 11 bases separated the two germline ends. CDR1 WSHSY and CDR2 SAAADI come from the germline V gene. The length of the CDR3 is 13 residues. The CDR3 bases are TGCGCCAGCAGTGGTCAGGGTACGGGGGAGCTGTTTTTT. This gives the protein CASSGQGTGELFF.

CDR3 sequence: CASSGRTGGNQPQHF. Written as DNA, the CDR3 is TGTGCCAGCAGTGGGAGGACAGGGGGGAATCAGCCCCAGCATTTT. This chain connects TRBV2 to TRBJ1-5, with 10 nucleotides matching TRBD1. This CDR3 has 15 residues. Unmatched junction bases numbered 4, after V lost 4 bases and J lost 4 bases. Germline loops: CDR1 SNHLY, CDR2 FYNNEI.

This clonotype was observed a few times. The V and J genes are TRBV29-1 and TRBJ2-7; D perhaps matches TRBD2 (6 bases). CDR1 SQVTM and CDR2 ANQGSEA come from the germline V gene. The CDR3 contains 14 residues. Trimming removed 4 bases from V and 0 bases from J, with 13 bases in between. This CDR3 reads CSVGGSGTSYEQYF. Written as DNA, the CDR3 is TGCAGCGTTGGAGGTAGCGGTACCTCCTACGAGCAGTACTTC.

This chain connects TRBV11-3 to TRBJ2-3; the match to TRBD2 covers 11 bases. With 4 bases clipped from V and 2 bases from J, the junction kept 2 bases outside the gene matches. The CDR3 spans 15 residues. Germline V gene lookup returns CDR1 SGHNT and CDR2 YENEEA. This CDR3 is CASSSGLAVTDTQYF. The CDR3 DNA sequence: TGTGCCAGCAGCTCGGGACTAGCGGTCACAGATACGCAGTATTTT.

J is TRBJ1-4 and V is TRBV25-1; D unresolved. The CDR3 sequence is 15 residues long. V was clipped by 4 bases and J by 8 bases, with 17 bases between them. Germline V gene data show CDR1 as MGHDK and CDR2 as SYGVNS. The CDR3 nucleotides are TGTGCCAGCAGTGGATCCGGGGTCGGGAGGGAAAAACTGTTTTTT. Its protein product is CASSGSGVGREKLFF.

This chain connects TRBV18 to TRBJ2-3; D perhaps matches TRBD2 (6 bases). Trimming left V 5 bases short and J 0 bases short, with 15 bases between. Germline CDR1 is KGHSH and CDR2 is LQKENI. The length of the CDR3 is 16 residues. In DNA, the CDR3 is TGTGCCAGCTCATATAATGGCGGGACTAGCACAGATACGCAGTATTTT. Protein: CASSYNGGTSTDTQYF.

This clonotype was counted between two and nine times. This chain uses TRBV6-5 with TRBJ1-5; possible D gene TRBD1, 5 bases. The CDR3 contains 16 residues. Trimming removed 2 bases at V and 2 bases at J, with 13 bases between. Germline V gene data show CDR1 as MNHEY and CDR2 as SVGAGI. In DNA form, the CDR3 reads TGTGCCAGCAGTTACGAGGGGAAGAGGGGCAATCAGCCCCAGCATTTT. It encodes CASSYEGKRGNQPQHF.

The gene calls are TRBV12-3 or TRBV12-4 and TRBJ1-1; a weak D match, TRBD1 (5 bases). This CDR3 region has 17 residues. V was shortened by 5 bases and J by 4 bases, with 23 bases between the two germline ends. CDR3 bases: TGTGCCAGCAGTCCCTACTCGGCGGGCAGGGCTGTCACTGAAGCTTTCTTT. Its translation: CASSPYSAGRAVTEAFF.

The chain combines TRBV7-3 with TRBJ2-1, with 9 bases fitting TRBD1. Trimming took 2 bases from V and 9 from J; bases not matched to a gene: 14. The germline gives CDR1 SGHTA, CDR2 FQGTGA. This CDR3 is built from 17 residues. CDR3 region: CASSLGVMDRGVGEQFF. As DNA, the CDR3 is TGTGCCAGCAGCTTAGGGGTCATGGACAGGGGTGTGGGTGAGCAGTTCTTC.

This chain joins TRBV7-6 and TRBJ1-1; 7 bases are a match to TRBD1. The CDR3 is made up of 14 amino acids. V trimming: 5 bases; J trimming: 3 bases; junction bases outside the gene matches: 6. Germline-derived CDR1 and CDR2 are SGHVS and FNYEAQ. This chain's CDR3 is CASSMRQGDTEAFF. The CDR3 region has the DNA TGTGCCAGCAGCATGAGACAGGGCGACACTGAAGCTTTCTTT. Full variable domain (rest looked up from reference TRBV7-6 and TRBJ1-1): GAGVSQSPRYKVTKRGQDVALRCDPISGHVSLYWYRQALGQGPEFLTYFNYEAQQDKSGLPNDRFSAERPEGSISTLTIQRTEQRDSAMYRCASSMRQGDTEAFFGQGTRLTVV.

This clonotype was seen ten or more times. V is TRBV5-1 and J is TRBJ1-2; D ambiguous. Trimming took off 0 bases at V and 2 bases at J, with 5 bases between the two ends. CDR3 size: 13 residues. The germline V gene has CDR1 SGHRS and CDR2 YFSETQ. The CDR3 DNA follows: TGCGCCAGCAGCTTGGAGGTCAACTATGGCTACACCTTC. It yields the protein CASSLEVNYGYTF. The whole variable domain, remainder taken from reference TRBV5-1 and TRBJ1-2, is KAGVTQTPRYLIKTRGQQVTLSCSPISGHRSVSWYQQTPGQGLQFLFEYFSETQRNKGNFPGRFSGRQFSNSRSEMNVSTLELGDSALYLCASSLEVNYGYTFGSGTRLTVV.

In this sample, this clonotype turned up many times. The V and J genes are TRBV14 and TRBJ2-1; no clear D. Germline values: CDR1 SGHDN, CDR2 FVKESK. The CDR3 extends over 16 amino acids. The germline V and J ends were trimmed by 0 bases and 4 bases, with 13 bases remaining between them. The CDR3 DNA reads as TGTGCCAGCAGCCAAGAGTGGCTTATACCATACAATGAGCAGTTCTTC. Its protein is CASSQEWLIPYNEQFF.

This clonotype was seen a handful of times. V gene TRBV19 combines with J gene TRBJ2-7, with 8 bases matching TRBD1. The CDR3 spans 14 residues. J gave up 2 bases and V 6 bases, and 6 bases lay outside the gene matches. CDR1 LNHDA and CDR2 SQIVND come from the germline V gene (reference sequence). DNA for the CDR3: TGTGCCAGTAGCACAGGGGGGCGCACCTACGAGCAGTACTTC. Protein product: CASSTGGRTYEQYF.

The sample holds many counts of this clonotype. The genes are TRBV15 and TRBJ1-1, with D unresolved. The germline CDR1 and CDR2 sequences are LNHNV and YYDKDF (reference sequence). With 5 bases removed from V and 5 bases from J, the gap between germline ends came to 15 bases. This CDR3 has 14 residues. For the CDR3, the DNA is TGTGCCACCAGCCCCTCCCCGGAGCCTACTGAAGCTTTCTTT. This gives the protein CATSPSPEPTEAFF. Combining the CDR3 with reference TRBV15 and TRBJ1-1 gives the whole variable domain DAMVIQNPRYQVTQFGKPVTLSCSQTLNHNVMYWYQQKSSQAPKLLFHYYDKDFNNEADTPDNFQSRRPNTSFCFLDIRSPGLGDTAMYLCATSPSPEPTEAFFGQGTRLTVV.

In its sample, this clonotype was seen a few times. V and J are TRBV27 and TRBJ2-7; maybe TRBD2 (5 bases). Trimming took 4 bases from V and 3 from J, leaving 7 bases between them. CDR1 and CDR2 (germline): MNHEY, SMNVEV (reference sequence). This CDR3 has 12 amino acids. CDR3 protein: CASSSTNYEQYF. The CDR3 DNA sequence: TGTGCCAGCAGTTCGACTAACTACGAGCAGTACTTC.

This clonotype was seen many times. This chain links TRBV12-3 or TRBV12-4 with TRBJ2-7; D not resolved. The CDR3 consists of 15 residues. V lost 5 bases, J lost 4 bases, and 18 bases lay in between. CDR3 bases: TGTGCCAGCAGTAAACCTTCTAGACCCATTTACGAGCAGTACTTC. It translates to CASSKPSRPIYEQYF.

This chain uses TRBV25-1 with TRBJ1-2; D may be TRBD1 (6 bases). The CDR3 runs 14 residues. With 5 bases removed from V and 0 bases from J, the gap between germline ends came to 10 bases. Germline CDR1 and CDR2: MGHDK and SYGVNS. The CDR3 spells CASSLQGSNYGYTF. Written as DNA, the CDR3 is TGTGCCAGCAGTCTACAGGGTTCTAACTATGGCTACACCTTC.

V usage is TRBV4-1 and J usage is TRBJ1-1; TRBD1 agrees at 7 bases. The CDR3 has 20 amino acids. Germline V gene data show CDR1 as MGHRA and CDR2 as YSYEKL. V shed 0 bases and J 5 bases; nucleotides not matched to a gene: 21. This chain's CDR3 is CASSQESRGWVRGRETEAFF. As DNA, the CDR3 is TGCGCCAGCAGCCAAGAGAGTAGGGGGTGGGTAAGGGGGCGAGAGACTGAAGCTTTCTTT.

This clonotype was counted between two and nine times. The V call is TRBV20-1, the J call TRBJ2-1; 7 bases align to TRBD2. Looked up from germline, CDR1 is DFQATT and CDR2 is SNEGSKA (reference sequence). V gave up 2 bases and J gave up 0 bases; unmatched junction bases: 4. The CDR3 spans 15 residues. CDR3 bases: TGCAGTGCTAGACCGGGGGAGGGCTCCTACAATGAGCAGTTCTTC. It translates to CSARPGEGSYNEQFF.

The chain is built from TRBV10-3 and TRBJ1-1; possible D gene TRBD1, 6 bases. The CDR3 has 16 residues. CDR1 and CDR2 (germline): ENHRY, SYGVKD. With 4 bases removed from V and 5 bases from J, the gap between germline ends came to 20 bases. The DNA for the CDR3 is TGTGCCATCAGTGTTCGGGGGGCGCCCGGCCCAACTGAAGCTTTCTTT. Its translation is CAISVRGAPGPTEAFF.

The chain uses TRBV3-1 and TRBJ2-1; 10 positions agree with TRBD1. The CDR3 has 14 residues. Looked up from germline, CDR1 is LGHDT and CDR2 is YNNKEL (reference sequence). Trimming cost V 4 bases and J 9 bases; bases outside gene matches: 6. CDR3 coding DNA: TGTGCCAGCAGCCCCCGACAGGGGGCGACTGAGCAGTTCTTC. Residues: CASSPRQGATEQFF.

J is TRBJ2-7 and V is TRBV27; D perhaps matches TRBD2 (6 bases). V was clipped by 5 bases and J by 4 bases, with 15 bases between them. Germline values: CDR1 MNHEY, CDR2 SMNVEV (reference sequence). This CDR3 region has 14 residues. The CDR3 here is CASSPNGGTYEQYF. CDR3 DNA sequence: TGTGCCAGCAGTCCCAACGGCGGGACTTACGAGCAGTACTTC.

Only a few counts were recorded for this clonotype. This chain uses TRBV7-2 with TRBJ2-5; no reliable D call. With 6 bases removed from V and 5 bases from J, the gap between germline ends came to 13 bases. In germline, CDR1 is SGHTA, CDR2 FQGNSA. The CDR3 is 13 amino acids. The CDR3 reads CASSKLAWETQYF. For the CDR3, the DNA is TGTGCCAGCAGTAAACTGGCGTGGGAGACCCAGTACTTC.

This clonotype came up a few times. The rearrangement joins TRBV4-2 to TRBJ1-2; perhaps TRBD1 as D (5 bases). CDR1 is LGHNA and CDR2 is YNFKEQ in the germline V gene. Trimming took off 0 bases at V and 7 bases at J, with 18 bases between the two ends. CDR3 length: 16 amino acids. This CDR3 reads CASSQDKGRTSRGYTF. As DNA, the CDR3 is TGTGCCAGCAGCCAAGATAAGGGACGTACGTCTCGTGGCTACACCTTC.

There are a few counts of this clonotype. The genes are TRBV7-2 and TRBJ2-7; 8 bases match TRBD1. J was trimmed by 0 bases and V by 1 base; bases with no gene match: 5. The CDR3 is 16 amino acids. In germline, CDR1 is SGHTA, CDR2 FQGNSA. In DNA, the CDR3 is TGTGCCAGCAGCTTAGGGACAGGGATGAGCTCCTACGAGCAGTACTTC. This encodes CASSLGTGMSSYEQYF. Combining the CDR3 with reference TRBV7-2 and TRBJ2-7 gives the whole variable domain GAGVSQSPSNKVTEKGKDVELRCDPISGHTALYWYRQSLGQGLEFLIYFQGNSAPDKSGLPSDRFSAERTGGSVSTLTIQRTQQEDSAVYLCASSLGTGMSSYEQYFGPGTRLTVT.

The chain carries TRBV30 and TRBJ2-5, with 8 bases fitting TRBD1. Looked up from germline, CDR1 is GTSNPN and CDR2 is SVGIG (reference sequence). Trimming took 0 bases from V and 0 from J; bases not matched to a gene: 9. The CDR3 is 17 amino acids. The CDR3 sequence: CAWSVIGDRGNQETQYF. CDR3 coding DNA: TGTGCCTGGAGTGTAATTGGAGACAGGGGTAACCAAGAGACCCAGTACTTC.

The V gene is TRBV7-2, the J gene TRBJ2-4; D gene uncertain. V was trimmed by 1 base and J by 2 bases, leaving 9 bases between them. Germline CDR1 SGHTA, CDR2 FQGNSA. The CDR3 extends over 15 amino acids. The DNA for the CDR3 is TGTGCCAGCAGCTTAGAGTCGGTCTCCAAAAACATTCAGTACTTC. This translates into CASSLESVSKNIQYF.

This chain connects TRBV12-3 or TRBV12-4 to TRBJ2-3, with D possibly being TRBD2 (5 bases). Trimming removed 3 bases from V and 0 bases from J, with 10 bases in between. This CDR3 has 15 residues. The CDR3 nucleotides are TGTGCCAGCAGTTTCGGGGATTCTAGCACAGATACGCAGTATTTT. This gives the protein CASSFGDSSTDTQYF.